This record concerns one TCR beta chain sequence. Germline V lookup: CDR1 MNHEY, CDR2 SMNVEV (reference sequence). The length of the CDR3 is 14 residues. Trimming took 6 bases from V and 0 from J; bases not matched to a gene: 4. Original processing methods: Researchers report that nucleated cell counts were estimated from reference gene primer amplification. Assay: immunoSEQ multiplex PCR; the TCRdb copy retains only in-frame clones and omits some. Clonal size and the V and J genes are those of that table, whereas D and trimming came from the DNA. The sample records about 120,000 clones, roughly 77% being singletons. This specimen comes from a study of blood T cell repertoires in COVID-19. At the level of the study: Researchers got acute and convalescent COVID-19 samples from the United States, Italy and Spain. T cells, B-cell-depleted T cells, or PBMCs provided the cDNA or gDNA that served as material.

The J gene is TRBJ2-7, the V gene TRBV27, with 8 bases fitting TRBD2. This TCR was sampled from a man aged 55 to 70 with active or convalescent COVID-19. The sequenced material came from peripheral blood. CDR3 loop: CASRKREHSYEQYF. As DNA, the CDR3 is TGTGCCAGCAGAAAGCGGGAGCACTCCTACGAGCAGTACTTC.